This T cell receptor beta chain derives from a study of neurological immune-mediated disorders. Study-level findings and limits: Private repertoires in all groups were suggested by the absence of shared CDR3 amino acid sequences among expanded clones across subjects. Levels of TCR clonal expansion peaked in HTLV-1-associated myelopathy and reached their lowest in multiple sclerosis, under those of healthy controls.

As for this clonotype: Its antigen remains unidentified.

5'RACE with 10-nucleotide random UMIs produced the cDNA. One entry per CDR3 protein, called by TCRdb with MiXCR from the 5' RACE reads. The table has over 35,000 distinct CDR3 sequences, 4.5% seen once. The V gene's germline CDR1 is SGHTA and CDR2 FQGNSA. The CDR3 runs to 15 residues. V was clipped by 2 bases and J by 4 bases, with 13 bases between them. The chain links TRBV7-2 to TRBJ2-3, with D uncertain. The sequence derives from a woman between 55 and 75 years old with multiple sclerosis. The source material was PBMCs. DNA for the CDR3: TGTGCCAGCAGCTTAAATGTGCGCTCCCCAGATACGCAGTATTTT. Protein: CASSLNVRSPDTQYF. The full variable domain, with the rest looked up from reference TRBV7-2 and TRBJ2-3, is GAGVSQSPSNKVTEKGKDVELRCDPISGHTALYWYRQSLGQGLEFLIYFQGNSAPDKSGLPSDRFSAERTGGSVSTLTIQRTQQEDSAVYLCASSLNVRSPDTQYFGPGTRLTVL.